One sample yielded the 13 T cell receptor beta chains listed below, sequenced in a study of early T cells in non-severe SARS-CoV-2 infection. One entry per CDR3 protein results from TCRdb running MiXCR on the 5' RACE reads. The table has 97,000 or so distinct CDR3 sequences, 8% to 13% seen once. The material was whole blood, obtained at baseline. Source of these receptors: an adult who was a healthcare worker with PCR-confirmed SARS-CoV-2 infection or an uninfected control (not recorded which).

With respect to this clonotype: Just one base apart from a much larger clone, this may be a read error. The conserved final phenylalanine or tryptophan is absent from the CDR3, which likely points to a read error. The rearrangement joins TRBV12-3 or TRBV12-4 to TRBJ2-2; 9 bases are shared with TRBD1. CDR3 length: 15 residues. The ends lost 4 bases at V and 5 bases at J; junction bases unmatched: 5. CDR3 residues: CASSSGQGGTGELFL. In DNA form, the CDR3 reads TGTGCCAGCAGTTCGGGACAGGGCGGAACCGGGGAGCTGTTTCTT.

This clonotype was detected ten times or more. The genes are TRBV20-1 and TRBJ2-1; possible D gene TRBD2, 6 bases. Between the trimmed V and J ends, which lost 3 bases and 0 bases, there was a span of 15 bases. CDR1 and CDR2 (germline): DFQATT, SNEGSKA (reference sequence). The CDR3 has 16 amino acids. The CDR3 DNA follows: TGCAGTGCTAGTGCTTCTAGCGACAGCTCCTACAATGAGCAGTTCTTC. It yields the protein CSASASSDSSYNEQFF.

This clonotype was observed a few times. The rearrangement links TRBV4-1 to TRBJ2-4; tentative D call: TRBD2 (6 bases). V was clipped by 1 base and J by 0 bases, with 16 bases between them. Germline CDR1 MGHRA, CDR2 YSYEKL. The CDR3 spans 18 residues. In nucleotides, the CDR3 is TGCGCCAGCAGCCAAGTAGGAGCTAGCGTACTAGCCAAAAACATTCAGTACTTC. Translated, it gives CASSQVGASVLAKNIQYF.

The rearrangement links TRBV3-1 to TRBJ2-2; D call uncertain. The CDR3 runs to 14 residues. Germline V CDR1 and CDR2: LGHDT, YNNKEL (reference sequence). The V gene lost 2 bases and the J gene lost 7 bases, with 11 bases spanning the gap. For the CDR3, the DNA is TGTGCCAGCAGCCAACGGGCTAGTGGCGGGGAGCTGTTTTTT. This sequence encodes CASSQRASGGELFF.

This clonotype was seen many times. V usage is TRBV5-1 and J usage is TRBJ1-1; D is unclear. The V gene's germline CDR1 is SGHRS and CDR2 YFSETQ. CDR3 size: 13 residues. Trimming took 0 bases from V and 6 from J, leaving 9 bases between them. For the CDR3, the DNA is TGCGCCAGCAGCTTGGTTATCGGAGCTGAAGCTTTCTTT. Its translation: CASSLVIGAEAFF.

CDR3 in amino acids: CASSTGTGGNEQFF. CDR3 bases: TGCGCCAGCAGCACGGGGACAGGGGGAAATGAGCAGTTCTTC. The V and J genes are TRBV5-1 and TRBJ2-1; 11 positions agree with TRBD1. CDR1 is SGHRS, CDR2 YFSETQ, per germline. V gave up 4 bases and J gave up 7 bases; unmatched junction bases: 4. CDR3 length equals 14 residues.

This clonotype came up a few times. The chain uses TRBV9 and TRBJ1-2; D perhaps matches TRBD1 (5 bases). There are 14 residues in the CDR3. The germline V and J ends were trimmed by 0 bases and 7 bases, with 13 bases remaining between them. Germline loops: CDR1 SGDLS, CDR2 YYNGEE. The CDR3 sequence: CASSVVVGDVGYTF. The CDR3 DNA reads as TGTGCCAGCAGCGTAGTGGTAGGGGATGTTGGCTACACCTTC.

The chain links TRBV29-1 to TRBJ1-1, with D hard to call. This CDR3 region has 11 residues. Germline CDR1 reads SQVTM; CDR2 reads ANQGSEA. The germline V and J ends were trimmed by 3 bases and 8 bases, with 10 bases remaining between them. In DNA, the CDR3 is TGCAGCGTTGAGAGTGGGTTCGAAGCTTTCTTT. Translated: CSVESGFEAFF.

The chain carries TRBV6-1 and TRBJ1-2; D is undetermined. The V gene lost 0 bases and the J gene lost 5 bases, with 7 bases spanning the gap. The CDR3 runs 13 residues. CDR1 MNHNS and CDR2 SASEGT come from the germline V gene. The CDR3 nucleotides are TGTGCCAGCAGTGAAGCCCCGGTATATGGCTACACCTTC. Amino acid sequence: CASSEAPVYGYTF.

This clonotype was seen at least ten times. This chain connects TRBV28 to TRBJ1-1; D uncertain. From germline, CDR1 is MDHEN and CDR2 SYDVKM. The CDR3 spans 13 residues. With 5 bases removed from V and 4 bases from J, the gap between germline ends came to 11 bases. The CDR3 DNA follows: TGTGCCAGCAGTCCCCGGCGGAGCACTGAAGCTTTCTTT. This gives the protein CASSPRRSTEAFF.

This chain joins TRBV4-2 and TRBJ2-3; TRBD2 matches at 8 bases. From germline, CDR1 is LGHNA and CDR2 YNFKEQ. Losses at the gene ends were 0 bases for V and 4 bases for J; bases not matched to a gene: 3. The CDR3 is made up of 15 amino acids. The CDR3: CASSQDAGGADTQYF. CDR3 bases: TGTGCCAGCAGCCAAGACGCGGGGGGAGCAGATACGCAGTATTTT.

This clonotype was found a few times. V is TRBV6-6 and J is TRBJ2-3; maybe TRBD2 (5 bases). The germline CDR1 and CDR2 sequences are MNHNY and SVGAGI (reference sequence). Trimming pared 2 bases from V and 4 bases from J, leaving 10 bases between. The length of the CDR3 is 14 residues. The CDR3 region has the DNA TGTGCCAGCAGTTACGAGCGGAGCTCAGATACGCAGTATTTT. This sequence encodes CASSYERSSDTQYF.

The chain couples TRBV11-2 to TRBJ2-7; 7 positions agree with TRBD1. V lost 4 bases and J lost 1; bases outside the gene matches: 13. The CDR3 is 17 amino acids. The germline V gene encodes CDR1 SGHAT and CDR2 FQNNGV. CDR3 DNA: TGTGCCAGCAGCTCTATAGTGACAGGGACCTTTTCCTACGAGCAGTACTTC. Residues: CASSSIVTGTFSYEQYF.